These T cell receptor beta chains were read from a single sample in a study of shared clonotypes between healthy human individuals. Generated by immunoSEQ multiplex PCR, the TCRdb table keeps only in-frame clones and is missing some. Among about 2.3 million clones, 80% to 95% were seen once, and the ten largest hold approximately 0.4%. The sample consisted of naive CD4+ T cells from PBMCs. The receptors here all came from a man aged 18-30 years in good health. Some clones in this sample may be carry-over from other donors' samples. Both conserved end residues are part of each CDR3. D genes are given only for firm matches. Size values are once, few and many counts, or a class for expanded clones, and some rows have none.

D	V	J	size	DNA	CDR3
TRBD1	TRBV6-1	TRBJ1-1	NA	TGTGCCAGCAGTGGGACAGGGTTAGCTGAAGCTTTCTTT	CASSGTGLAEAFF
NA	TRBV10-1	TRBJ2-5	NA	TGCGCCAGCATCCCCATGAGTCCCCACCGACATGTCGAGACCCAGTACTTC	CASIPMSPHRHVETQYF
TRBD1	TRBV14	TRBJ2-3	NA	TGTGCCAGCAGCCAACAGGGGGCCACAGGAGATACGCAGTATTTT	CASSQQGATGDTQYF
NA	TRBV9	TRBJ1-1	few	TGTGCCAGCAGCGTAGGTGAAGGGCGAAGGACTGAAGCTTTCTTT	CASSVGEGRRTEAFF
TRBD1	TRBV6-6	TRBJ2-7	NA	TGTGCCAGCAGTTCCGGACAGGGAGGCGCCTACGAGCAGTACTTC	CASSSGQGGAYEQYF
TRBD1	TRBV28	TRBJ2-7	NA	TGTGCCCTTACCGGGACAGGGGGCTACGAGCAGTACTTC	CALTGTGGYEQYF
TRBD1	TRBV2	TRBJ1-1	NA	TGTGCCAGGAACAGGGGGATGAACACTGAAGCTTTCTTT	CARNRGMNTEAFF
NA	TRBV30	TRBJ1-5	NA	TGTGCCTGGAGTTTGCGCAATCAGCCCCAGCATTTT	CAWSLRNQPQHF
NA	TRBV18	TRBJ2-5	NA	TGTGCCAGCTCACCACAAATGAAGCACGAAGAGACCCAGTACTTC	CASSPQMKHEETQYF
TRBD1	TRBV5-1	TRBJ2-3	once	TGCGCCAGCAGCACCGGGACAGGAAAACTAACGCAGTATTTT	CASSTGTGKLTQYF
NA	TRBV23-1	TRBJ2-2	once	TGCGCCAGCAGTCAACCGGGCCTCAGTAACAGCACCGGGGAGCTGTTTTTT	CASSQPGLSNSTGELFF
TRBD1	TRBV6-6	TRBJ1-2	once	TGTGCCAGCAGTTACTCTGGACAGGGGAACTATGGCTACACCTTC	CASSYSGQGNYGYTF
TRBD1	TRBV9	TRBJ2-3	NA	TGTGCCAGCAGCGCAAGGACAGGGGATGGCACAGATACGCAGTATTTT	CASSARTGDGTDTQYF
NA	TRBV19	TRBJ1-3	NA	TGTGCCAGTAGTATAGAGGGTGGCTCTGGAAACACCATATATTTT	CASSIEGGSGNTIYF
TRBD2	TRBV5-5	TRBJ2-1	NA	TGTGCCAGCAGCACGGGACTAGCGGGAGTAGATTTTGAGCAGTTCTTC	CASSTGLAGVDFEQFF
TRBD1	TRBV25-1	TRBJ2-5	NA	TGTGCCAGCAGTGACGACAGGGACCAAGAGACCCAGTACTTC	CASSDDRDQETQYF
TRBD1	TRBV28	TRBJ1-2	NA	TGTGCCAGCAGCCAGGGGGTTTTTGCCTATGGCTACACCTTC	CASSQGVFAYGYTF
NA	TRBV14	TRBJ2-7	NA	TGTGCCAGCAGCCGGGACCTCATAGGGGAGCAGTACTTC	CASSRDLIGEQYF
NA	TRBV6-4	TRBJ1-3	NA	TGTGCCAGCCCCGGTTGGGACTGGACGGGAAACACCATATATTTT	CASPGWDWTGNTIYF
TRBD1	TRBV28	TRBJ2-7	NA	TGTGCCAGCACGAGCGGGACAGGGTTCTACGAGCAGTACTTC	CASTSGTGFYEQYF
NA	TRBV18	TRBJ2-2	NA	TGTGCCAGCTCACCTTTACCTAGGATGCTCACCGGGGAGCTGTTTTTT	CASSPLPRMLTGELFF
NA	TRBV5-4	TRBJ1-1	NA	TGTGCCAGCAGCTTGCACAGCTTGTTCACTGAAGCTTTCTTT	CASSLHSLFTEAFF
NA	TRBV29-1	TRBJ2-7	NA	TGCAGCGTTGCCCCGGAGGTAGCCTACGAGCAGTACTTC	CSVAPEVAYEQYF
NA	TRBV7-9	TRBJ2-7	NA	TGTGCCAGCAGCTCCGAGTCCAATTACGAGCAGTACTTC	CASSSESNYEQYF
NA	TRBV2	TRBJ2-2	NA	TGTGCCAGCAGTCCCAGAGGGATAGTCACCGGGGAGCTGTTTTTT	CASSPRGIVTGELFF
TRBD1	TRBV9	TRBJ1-1	NA	TGTGCCAGCAGCGCTTCACAGGGGGACACTGAAGCTTTCTTT	CASSASQGDTEAFF
NA	TRBV7-8	TRBJ2-5	NA	TGTGCCAGCAGTATGGCAAAAGTTCAAGAGACCCAGTACTTC	CASSMAKVQETQYF
NA	TRBV19	TRBJ2-2	NA	TGTGCCAGTAGTATAAGGGTGCTCACCGGGGAGCTGTTTTTT	CASSIRVLTGELFF
TRBD1	TRBV5-1	TRBJ2-7	NA	TGCGCCAGCAGCTCAGGACAGGGGGCGGCCTACGAGCAGTACTTC	CASSSGQGAAYEQYF
TRBD2	TRBV5-1	TRBJ2-2	NA	TGCGCCAGCAGCCCTAGCGGGAGCACCGGGGAGCTGTTTTTT	CASSPSGSTGELFF
NA	TRBV29-1	TRBJ1-2	NA	TGCAGCGTTGAGGGGGGGGCTTGGAGTGGCTACACCTTC	CSVEGGAWSGYTF
TRBD1	TRBV30	TRBJ2-7	NA	TGTGCCTGGGCTGAACTCAGGGGGATCTACGAGCAGTACTTC	CAWAELRGIYEQYF
NA	TRBV2	TRBJ1-3	NA	TGTGCCAGCAGTGTCATGGCGGTGCCCGGAAACACCATATATTTT	CASSVMAVPGNTIYF
NA	TRBV28	TRBJ1-4	NA	TGTGCCAGCAGCACACCGCGAGGGGGTAATGAAAAACTGTTTTTT	CASSTPRGGNEKLFF
NA	TRBV18	TRBJ2-1	few	TGTGCCAGCTCTCAGCAGGGAAATGAGCAGTTCTTC	CASSQQGNEQFF
TRBD1	TRBV19	TRBJ1-1	NA	TGTGCCAGTAGTGTCCCAGGGGGCAGAGACACTGAAGCTTTCTTT	CASSVPGGRDTEAFF
NA	TRBV10-3	TRBJ2-7	NA	TGTGCCATCAGTGATGGCGACGAGCAGTACTTC	CAISDGDEQYF
NA	TRBV5-1	TRBJ2-6	NA	TGCGCCAGCAGCTCCCCTAGGACATCTGGGGCCAACGTCCTGACTTTC	CASSSPRTSGANVLTF
NA	TRBV28	TRBJ2-7	NA	TGTGCCAGCAGGGGAGCCCCCCCTAGGGAGCAGTACTTC	CASRGAPPREQYF
NA	TRBV7-8	TRBJ1-4	once	TGTGCCAGCAGCCCCGCGGGGGGTAAGGGTGAAAAACTGTTTTTT	CASSPAGGKGEKLFF
TRBD2	TRBV5-6	TRBJ2-1	NA	TGTGCCAGCAGCTTGGTGTTCGTGGGAGGGCCAGTGAATGAGCAGTTCTTC	CASSLVFVGGPVNEQFF
NA	TRBV4-2	TRBJ1-3	NA	TGTGCCAGCAGCCAAGAGGTAGGGGTCCTCACGGGCGGAAACACCATATATTTT	CASSQEVGVLTGGNTIYF
NA	TRBV15	TRBJ2-7	NA	TGTGCCACCAGCAGAGTACCAGACAGCTCCTACGAGCAGTACTTC	CATSRVPDSSYEQYF
NA	TRBV4-1	TRBJ2-7	NA	TGCGCCAGCAGCCAAGCGGGTAGTAGAATCCACGAGCAGTACTTC	CASSQAGSRIHEQYF
NA	TRBV7-8	TRBJ2-2	NA	TGTGCCAGCAGCTTAGTAAGAGGGGACTACACCGGGGAGCTGTTTTTT	CASSLVRGDYTGELFF
NA	TRBV28	TRBJ1-1	NA	TGTGCCAGCAGTTCAGCCCCGAACACTGAAGCTTTCTTT	CASSSAPNTEAFF
NA	TRBV28	TRBJ1-4	NA	TGTGCCAGCAGTTTATCCGGGACGGTGGGGTTACCGTTTTTT	CASSLSGTVGLPFF
TRBD1	TRBV5-1	TRBJ1-2	NA	TGCGCCAGCAGCTTGACGCTTGGGACAGAAAACTATGGCTACACCTTC	CASSLTLGTENYGYTF